This T cell receptor beta chain was observed in a study of T cell responses to AZD1222 COVID-19 vaccine. About the research overall: It was second doses at about 4 or about 12 weeks that were pooled.

The CDR3 length is 17 residues. Unmatched junction bases numbered 13, after V lost 2 bases and J lost 5 bases. Germline V CDR1 and CDR2: MGHRA, YSYEKL. In the case of this clone: Antigen: not known.

TCRdb's copy holds only in-frame clones and misses some; the assay was immunoSEQ multiplex PCR. The repertoire has about 120,000 clones, over 75% of them found once; the top ten carry about 3%. Overall study results and limits: In all cases, repertoires were sampled only after the peak T cell response.

This TCR was recovered from an adult in good health. The source material was peripheral blood, sampled on day 0 of AZD1222 vaccination. The chain carries TRBV4-1 and TRBJ2-7; 9 bases map to TRBD2. This CDR3 is CASSQPSAGGRFNEQYF. As DNA, the CDR3 is TGCGCCAGCAGCCAACCTTCGGCGGGAGGGCGTTTCAACGAGCAGTACTTC.